The 7 T cell receptor beta chains presented below share a single source sample, sequenced in a study of T-cell reconstitution after alpha-beta-depleted transplantation in children. Preparing the TCRbeta library involved the use of unique molecular identifiers. MiXCR was run by TCRdb on the PCR reads, yielding one entry per CDR3 protein. The repertoire holds approximately 79,000 distinct CDR3 sequences, with about a sixth as singletons. The sample here was PBMCs, mostly from graft donor cells, taken 360 days after TCRalphabeta/CD19-depleted stem cell transplant. All receptors derive from a male patient between 2 and 10 years old who had a stem cell transplant for acute lymphoblastic leukemia, so the T cells may come from the graft donor.

The table lists this clonotype with many counts. The J gene is TRBJ2-1, the V gene TRBV10-1; D remains ambiguous. V was clipped by 4 bases and J by 9 bases, with 16 bases between them. The CDR3 covers 14 residues. The germline V gene encodes CDR1 WNHNN and CDR2 SYGVQD (reference sequence). Here the CDR3 reads CASSAIGMASEQFF. The CDR3, as DNA: TGCGCCAGCAGTGCGATAGGGATGGCGAGTGAGCAGTTCTTC.

This clonotype was seen more than once but under ten times. The J gene is TRBJ2-1, the V gene TRBV29-1, with D hard to call. Trimming took 7 bases from V and 6 from J, leaving 13 bases between them. Per germline, CDR1 SQVTM and CDR2 ANQGSEA. The CDR3 is 12 residues long. The CDR3, as DNA: TGCAGCGCTAAACACCAGGCCAATGAGCAGTTCTTC. Translating gives CSAKHQANEQFF.

This clonotype was detected a few times. This sequence joins TRBV10-3 and TRBJ2-1; 12 bases agree with TRBD2. The CDR3 extends over 15 amino acids. V trimming: 4 bases; J trimming: 6 bases; junction bases outside the gene matches: 4. In germline, CDR1 is ENHRY, CDR2 SYGVKD. The CDR3 sequence is CAISGGTSGFNEQFF. The CDR3 coding sequence is TGTGCCATCAGTGGCGGGACTAGCGGGTTCAATGAGCAGTTCTTC.

This clonotype turned up a few times. This CDR3 is CASSQVVRGNNSPLHF. In nucleotides, the CDR3 is TGTGCCAGCAGCCAAGTCGTCAGGGGAAATAATTCACCCCTCCACTTT. The chain has TRBV3-1 and TRBJ1-6, with a weak D call TRBD1 (6 bases). Germline lookup yields CDR1 LGHDT and CDR2 YNNKEL (reference sequence). The CDR3 loop spans 16 amino acids. V was shortened by 1 base and J by 5 bases, with 12 bases between the two germline ends.

This clonotype was detected only a few times. The V gene is TRBV5-1, the J gene TRBJ2-7; D may be TRBD1 (6 bases). Germline lookup yields CDR1 SGHRS and CDR2 YFSETQ. The CDR3 has 14 residues. The ends were cut back, 2 bases at V and 1 base at J, with 10 bases in the middle. The CDR3 DNA reads TGCGCCAGCAGCTTAGATACAGGGTCCTACGAGCAGTACTTC. Translated, it gives CASSLDTGSYEQYF.

This clonotype was seen a handful of times. The J gene is TRBJ2-7, the V gene TRBV6-5; D perhaps matches TRBD1 (7 bases). Germline values: CDR1 MNHEY, CDR2 SVGAGI. The length of the CDR3 is 15 residues. V was cut by 6 bases and J by 3 bases, with 18 bases left in between. In nucleotides, the CDR3 is TGTGCCAGCAGCCGGGGGACAGTACCTTACTACGAGCAGTACTTC. Amino acid sequence: CASSRGTVPYYEQYF.

This chain joins TRBV12-3 or TRBV12-4 and TRBJ2-7, with 8 bases fitting TRBD1. The CDR3 consists of 15 residues. Unmatched junction bases numbered 7, after V lost 1 base and J lost 5 bases. Here the CDR3 DNA reads TGTGCCAGCAGTTTAGGAGACAGGGGCGTCAACGAGCAGTACTTC. This encodes CASSLGDRGVNEQYF.